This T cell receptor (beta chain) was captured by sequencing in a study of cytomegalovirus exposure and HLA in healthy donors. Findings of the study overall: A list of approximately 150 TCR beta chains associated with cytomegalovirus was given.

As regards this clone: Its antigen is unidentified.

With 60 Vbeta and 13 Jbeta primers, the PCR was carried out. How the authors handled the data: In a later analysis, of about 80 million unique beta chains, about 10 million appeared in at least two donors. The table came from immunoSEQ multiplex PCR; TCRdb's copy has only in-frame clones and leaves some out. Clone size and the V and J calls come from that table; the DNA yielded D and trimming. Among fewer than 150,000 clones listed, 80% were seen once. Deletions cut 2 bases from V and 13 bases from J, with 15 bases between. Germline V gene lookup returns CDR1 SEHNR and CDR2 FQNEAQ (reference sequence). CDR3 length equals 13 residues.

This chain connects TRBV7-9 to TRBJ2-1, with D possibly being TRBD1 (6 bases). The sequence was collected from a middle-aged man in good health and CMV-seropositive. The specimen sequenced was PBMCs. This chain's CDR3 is CASSLRQEGFQFF. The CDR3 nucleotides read TGTGCCAGCAGCTTAAGACAGGAAGGGTTTCAGTTCTTC.